Following are 22 T cell receptor beta chains from one sample sequenced in a study of post-analysis software for immune sequencing data. Overall study findings and caveats: In patients, about 5 TRBV segments were more frequent than in controls, with TRBV5-6, TRBV5-1 and TRBV20-1 among them.

The antigens these receptors bind are not known. The TCR beta cDNA libraries contained unique molecular identifiers. TCRdb re-called the PCR reads through MiXCR, storing one row per CDR3 protein. The table has roughly 650,000 distinct CDR3 sequences, roughly three fifths seen once. Sequencing was performed on blood. The receptors were sampled from a girl aged 2-15 years with multiple sclerosis.

This clonotype occurred a few times. J is TRBJ2-3 and V is TRBV6-8; TRBD2 aligns across 11 bases. Germline trimming cut 4 bases from V and 5 bases from J; bases unmatched to any gene: 11. Germline lookup yields CDR1 MNHGY and CDR2 SAAAGT. This CDR3 has 17 amino acids. CDR3 DNA sequence: TGTGCCAGCAGTTCGACAGCACTAGCGGGAGAAAAAGATACGCAGTATTTT. Translated: CASSSTALAGEKDTQYF.

The CDR3 is CASSYGGTLGSPLHF. The CDR3 DNA reads TGTGCCAGCAGTTACGGTGGGACGTTAGGTTCACCCCTCCACTTT. The chain employs TRBV6-5 and TRBJ1-6, with D tentatively TRBD1 (5 bases). The CDR3 covers 15 residues. Germline CDR1 and CDR2: MNHEY and SVGAGI. Trimming removed 2 bases from V and 9 bases from J, with 14 bases in between.

On this clonotype: Relative to the germline gene, one junction end is altered; a read error may explain this. The chain couples TRBV5-1 to TRBJ1-2, with 10 bases that match TRBD1. Germline V gene data show CDR1 as SGHRS and CDR2 as YFSETQ. The CDR3 totals 14 residues. This CDR3 is CASSLDVTGGGYTF. DNA for the CDR3: TGCGCCAGCAGCTTGGATGTGACAGGGGGCGGCTACACTTTC.

The chain employs TRBV5-1 and TRBJ2-5; D possibly corresponds to TRBD2 (6 bases). The germline CDR1 and CDR2 sequences are SGHRS and YFSETQ. Trimming took off 7 bases at V and 11 bases at J, with 15 bases between the two ends. The CDR3 has 11 amino acids. Here the CDR3 DNA reads TGCGCCAGCCGCGGACCGGGGGAGCAGTACTTC. It specifies CASRGPGEQYF.

The V and J genes are TRBV7-3 and TRBJ2-1; 7 bases map to TRBD2. V lost 2 bases to trimming and J lost 9 bases; unmatched junction nucleotides: 7. The CDR3 is 14 amino acids. Germline V gene sequence: CDR1 SGHTA, CDR2 FQGTGA. The CDR3 DNA reads TGTGCCAGCAGCTTAGGTTTCTCGGGAGGTGAGCAGTTCTTC. The encoded protein is CASSLGFSGGEQFF.

The chain links TRBV7-9 to TRBJ2-5; TRBD2 is a possible D gene (6 bases). The V end was cut by 7 bases, the J end by 5 bases, with 11 bases between. The CDR3 has 12 residues. Germline CDR1 and CDR2: SEHNR and FQNEAQ (reference sequence). The chain's CDR3 is CASTMGGETQYF. CDR3 nucleotide sequence: TGTGCCAGCACCATGGGAGGCGAGACCCAGTACTTC. The full variable domain, rest sourced from reference TRBV7-9 and TRBJ2-5, is DTGVSQNPRHKITKRGQNVTFRCDPISEHNRLYWYRQTLGQGPEFLTYFQNEAQLEKSRLLSDRFSAERPKGSFSTLEIQRTEQGDSAMYLCASTMGGETQYFGPGTRLLVL.

This chain joins TRBV20-1 and TRBJ2-3; no clear D. The length of the CDR3 is 14 residues. Trimming took 2 bases from V and 1 from J, leaving 10 bases between them. Germline assignment: CDR1 DFQATT and CDR2 SNEGSKA (reference sequence). The CDR3 here is CSARTRRGTDTQYF. Here the CDR3 DNA reads TGCAGTGCTAGAACGCGCAGAGGCACAGATACGCAGTATTTT.

This CDR3 reads CASSLVAWNEQYF. DNA for the CDR3: TGTGCCAGCAGTTTAGTTGCCTGGAACGAGCAGTACTTC. The genes are TRBV27 and TRBJ2-7; D is uncertain. The CDR3 runs to 13 residues. Between the trimmed V and J ends, which lost 2 bases and 5 bases, there was a span of 10 bases. Germline V gene data show CDR1 as MNHEY and CDR2 as SMNVEV (reference sequence).

J is TRBJ2-1 and V is TRBV6-5; no reliable D call. V was cut by 0 bases and J by 4 bases, with 16 bases left in between. The CDR3 consists of 17 residues. Germline assignment: CDR1 MNHEY and CDR2 SVGAGI. Here the CDR3 reads CASSYSGYPSLYNEQFF. The CDR3 nucleotides are TGTGCCAGCAGTTACTCCGGCTACCCTTCACTTTACAATGAGCAGTTCTTC.

This sequence joins TRBV27 and TRBJ2-7; weak D call: TRBD1 (5 bases). V dropped 7 bases and J dropped 2 bases, with 6 bases sitting between them. The CDR3 extends over 11 amino acids. CDR1 MNHEY and CDR2 SMNVEV come from the germline V gene (reference sequence). In DNA, the CDR3 is TGTGCCAGCAAGGACACCTACGAGCAGTACTTC. This codes for CASKDTYEQYF.

For this clonotype: A read error may produce the germline difference seen at one junction end. The rearrangement joins TRBV7-2 to TRBJ2-3; a weak D match, TRBD1 (5 bases). Germline lookup yields CDR1 SGHTA and CDR2 FQGNSA. The CDR3 sequence is 14 residues long. The CDR3 nucleotides are TGTGCCAGCAGCTTAGTTGGGTTCACAGGTACGCAGTATTTT. It encodes CASSLVGFTGTQYF.

The chain recombines TRBV18 with TRBJ1-2; D is unresolved. V lost 0 bases, J lost 8 bases, and 7 bases lay in between. The CDR3 spans 12 residues. In germline, CDR1 is KGHSH, CDR2 LQKENI. Here the CDR3 reads CASSPPNLGYTF. The CDR3 bases are TGTGCCAGCTCACCACCGAACCTCGGCTACACCTTC. The full variable domain, completed using reference TRBV18 and TRBJ1-2, is NAGVMQNPRHLVRRRGQEARLRCSPMKGHSHVYWYRQLPEEGLKFMVYLQKENIIDESGMPKERFSAEFPKEGPSILRIQQVVRGDSAAYFCASSPPNLGYTFGSGTRLTVV.

The rearrangement uses TRBV6-1 and TRBJ2-7, with 9 bases lining up with TRBD2. The CDR3 length is 17 residues. V trimming: 5 bases; J trimming: 4 bases; junction bases outside the gene matches: 15. The germline V gene encodes CDR1 MNHNS and CDR2 SASEGT. CDR3 in amino acids: CASSTGAGGTLGYEQYF. Here the CDR3 DNA reads TGTGCCAGCAGTACGGGAGCGGGAGGCACCCTGGGGTACGAGCAGTACTTC.

This clonotype turned up a few times. Sequence at one end of the junction differs from germline and may be a read error. V and J are TRBV5-1 and TRBJ2-1; TRBD2 matches at 14 bases. The germline CDR1 and CDR2 sequences are SGHRS and YFSETQ. The CDR3 has 16 amino acids. The CDR3 region has the DNA TGTGCCAGCAGCTTGGCACCGGGACTAGCGGGAGATGAGCAGTTCTTC. Encoded protein: CASSLAPGLAGDEQFF.

This clonotype appeared a few times. The chain uses TRBV12-3 or TRBV12-4 and TRBJ2-3; no clear D. V lost 5 bases, J lost 4 bases, and 13 bases lay in between. The CDR3 contains 14 residues. The CDR3: CASSQTRPADTQYF. DNA for the CDR3: TGTGCCAGCAGTCAGACTCGTCCAGCAGATACGCAGTATTTT.

In its sample, this clonotype was seen many times. The rearrangement joins TRBV6-5 to TRBJ2-3; D is unclear. V lost 0 bases and J lost 5, with 3 bases in between. The CDR3 length is 12 residues. CDR1 and CDR2 from the germline V gene are MNHEY and SVGAGI. CDR3 in amino acids: CASSYSGDTQYF. The CDR3 nucleotides are TGTGCCAGCAGTTACTCGGGAGATACGCAGTATTTT.

The rearrangement links TRBV12-3 or TRBV12-4 to TRBJ2-1; D remains ambiguous. CDR3 size: 12 residues. Trimming removed 7 bases at V and 3 bases at J, with 7 bases between. CDR3 protein: CASTARYNEQFF. The CDR3 DNA reads TGTGCCAGCACAGCGCGCTACAATGAGCAGTTCTTC.

In the case of this clonotype: Because the CDR3's place on the DNA is in doubt, the DNA is left out and the CDR3 is given as listed by TCRdb. The gene calls are TRBV21-1 and TRBJ2-7; the D call of TRBD2 is as the table states it, not checked on the DNA. TRBV21-1 is a documented pseudogene. The CDR3 numbers 16 amino acids, ends counted. CDR3 region: CASSHQWASGIYEQYF.

The V call is TRBV29-1, the J call TRBJ2-7; no definite D call. This CDR3 contains 13 residues. Germline V CDR1 and CDR2: SQVTM, ANQGSEA. Trimming took off 1 base at V and 0 bases at J, with 7 bases between the two ends. This CDR3 is CSVEGANSYEQYF. In DNA, the CDR3 is TGCAGCGTTGAAGGGGCTAACTCCTACGAGCAGTACTTC.

V is TRBV5-1 and J is TRBJ2-1; 8 positions match TRBD1. V was clipped by 7 bases and J by 9 bases; unmatched bases: 6. This CDR3 is built from 12 residues. Germline V gene data show CDR1 as SGHRS and CDR2 as YFSETQ. The CDR3 DNA is TGCGCCAGCCGCAGGGGGCTTAGTGAGCAGTTCTTC. It specifies CASRRGLSEQFF.

The table lists this clonotype with a few counts. The chain joins TRBV7-9 to TRBJ2-7, with 7 bases identical to TRBD1. V was pared by 2 bases and J by 12 bases, with 10 bases of the junction left unmatched. Per germline, CDR1 SEHNR and CDR2 FQNEAQ (reference sequence). This CDR3 spans 13 amino acids. DNA of the CDR3: TGTGCCAGCAGCTTAAGGGACAGCCTCCTAATGTACTTC. Translation: CASSLRDSLLMYF.

In DNA, the CDR3 is TGCAGTGCTAGAGAACCCCAGCGGGAGGGAGAGACCCAGTACTTC. As protein: CSAREPQREGETQYF. The chain couples TRBV20-1 to TRBJ2-5; 10 bases map to TRBD2. This CDR3 contains 15 residues. Per the germline V gene, CDR1 is DFQATT and CDR2 is SNEGSKA (reference sequence). Trimming cost V 0 bases and J 4 bases; bases outside gene matches: 5.